The sequence of this T cell receptor beta chain was determined in a study of Tregs in tolerant kidney transplant recipients. Across the whole study: Mixed chimerism was transient after nonmyeloablative marrow transplants from related graft donors.

Unstimulated regulatory T cells (CD4+CD25+CD127-), CD4+CD25- non-regulatory cells, CD4 and CD8 cells were FACS-sorted from thawed PBMCs. The junction had 9 bases not matched to a gene; V was cut back by 6 bases and J by 8 bases. This CDR3 is built from 13 residues. Germline assignment: CDR1 SGHDT and CDR2 YYEEEE. Turning to this clone: Its antigen is undetermined.

Study results and caveats: Activated donor B cell expansion appeared to reveal the most relevant donor-specific TCRbeta repertoire.

Data came from immunoSEQ multiplex PCR; TCRdb stores just in-frame clones and leaves some out. The sample lists over 50,000 clones, roughly 85% occurring once. The TCR comes from a human donor who received a combined kidney and bone marrow transplant. The sequenced sample was Tregs from blood, obtained before the transplant. The rearrangement uses TRBV5-6 and TRBJ1-2; 8 bases align to TRBD1. CDR3: CASTPDRVRGYTF. The CDR3, as DNA: TGTGCCAGCACCCCGGACAGGGTTCGGGGCTACACCTTC.